The present TCR beta chain was sequenced within a study of T-cell memory formation after mild COVID-19. Study as a whole: TCR clusters were mostly donor specific.

The CDR3 has 15 residues. The V gene lost 6 bases and the J gene lost 3 bases, with 15 bases spanning the gap. Germline V gives CDR1 KGHDR, CDR2 SFDVKD. There are a few counts of this clonotype. From the 5' RACE reads, TCRdb called clonotypes with MiXCR, one entry per CDR3 protein. The sample contains about 130,000 distinct CDR3 sequences, around 27% of which appear only once. The sequencing input was PBMCs or a T cell subset sorted from them (not recorded which). This receptor was obtained from an adult woman who had mild COVID-19 (a few samples of this study predate the infection). Cell type and time point are not known. The chain joins TRBV24-1 to TRBJ2-3; TRBD1 is a possible D gene (6 bases). DNA of the CDR3: TGTGCCACCAGTTCACTGGGCACAGGGACAGATACGCAGTATTTT. This gives the protein CATSSLGTGTDTQYF.